These T cell receptor beta chains were read from a single sample in a study of T cells after yellow fever vaccination. TCRdb ran MiXCR on the 5' RACE reads and lists one entry per CDR3 protein. The sample lists around 610,000 distinct CDR3 sequences; approximately 15% were seen once. The source was PBMCs, collected on the day of the yellow fever booster vaccination. Every receptor here comes from a man aged 25 to 40 who received the YFV17D yellow fever vaccine. Each CDR3 is given with its conserved first and last residue. D genes are given only for firm matches. Clone size is stated in some rows and not others, as once, few, many or a class when expanded.

D	V	size	J	DNA	CDR3
-	TRBV29-1	-	TRBJ2-7	TGCAGCGTTTCGCAGGTCCGGAACGAGCAGTACTTC	CSVSQVRNEQYF
TRBD1	TRBV15	-	TRBJ2-1	TGTGCCACCAGCAGAGAGACCGCCGCAGGGGGTTTGGGGTACAATGAGCAGTTCTTC	CATSRETAAGGLGYNEQFF
-	TRBV9	-	TRBJ2-1	TGTGCCAGCAGCGTAGTTTGGGGGAGCGATGAGCAGTTCTTC	CASSVVWGSDEQFF
-	TRBV20-1	-	TRBJ2-2	TGCAGTGCTATAGATTCGGGACAAGGTAAACTCACCGGGGAGCTGTTTTTT	CSAIDSGQGKLTGELFF
-	TRBV12-3/TRBV12-4	-	TRBJ2-1	TGTGCCAGCAGTCTGGGGACGGTCGATGAGCAGTTCTTC	CASSLGTVDEQFF
-	TRBV28	-	TRBJ1-1	TGTGCCAGCGGATCAGCCGTTATAACAAACACTGAAGCTTTCTTT	CASGSAVITNTEAFF
-	TRBV5-1	few	TRBJ2-3	TGCGCCAGCAGCTGGCCAGTGGACACTAGCACAGATACGCAGTATTTT	CASSWPVDTSTDTQYF
-	TRBV6-1	few	TRBJ2-7	TGTGCCAGCAGTGATTGGGGCGTAGACTACGAGCAGTACTTC	CASSDWGVDYEQYF
-	TRBV7-2	-	TRBJ2-1	TGTGCCAGCAGCTTAGGTCGGGGGACAATTTTCAATGAGCAGTTCTTC	CASSLGRGTIFNEQFF
-	TRBV18	few	TRBJ1-2	TGTGCCAGCTCAAGATCCGGGACGGCTTCTAACTATGGCTACACCTTC	CASSRSGTASNYGYTF
-	TRBV20-1	many	TRBJ2-6	TGCAGTGCTAGTTCCAGCTCTGGGGCCAACGTCCTGACTTTC	CSASSSSGANVLTF
-	TRBV9	-	TRBJ2-1	TGTGCCAGCAGCGTACCGGGATACAATGAGCAGTTCTTC	CASSVPGYNEQFF
-	TRBV11-2	few	TRBJ2-7	TGTGCCAGCAAAATAACTCCGGGACATTACGAGCAGTACTTC	CASKITPGHYEQYF
-	TRBV7-9	-	TRBJ2-4	TGTGCCAGCAGCTCGACTGGAGACATTCAGTACTTC	CASSSTGDIQYF
-	TRBV3-1	few	TRBJ2-7	TGTGCCAGCAGCCAAACCATCATGAGTAGCTCCTACGAGCAGTACTTC	CASSQTIMSSSYEQYF
-	TRBV13	-	TRBJ2-4	TGTGCCAGCAGCTTACTCAGCGGTAGTAAAAACATTCAGTACTTC	CASSLLSGSKNIQYF
TRBD2	TRBV29-1	few	TRBJ2-3	TGCAGCGTTACCGGACTAGCGGGAGAACCAGATACGCAGTATTTT	CSVTGLAGEPDTQYF
-	TRBV6-2/TRBV6-3	few	TRBJ2-2	TGTGCCAGCAGTTACTCTCGGGAGCTGTTTTTT	CASSYSRELFF
-	TRBV2	-	TRBJ1-6	TGTGCCATCAGCCTCGGCGGGTTCACTTGGTCCTATAATTCACCCCTCCACTTT	CAISLGGFTWSYNSPLHF
TRBD1	TRBV20-1	many	TRBJ2-7	TGCAGTGCTAGAGATTTTGGGACAGGGATTTACGAGCAGTACTTC	CSARDFGTGIYEQYF
-	TRBV5-1	-	TRBJ2-5	TGCGCCAGCAGCTTAGACATCCTAAGGACCCAGTACTTC	CASSLDILRTQYF
-	TRBV3-1	few	TRBJ1-5	TGTGCCAGCAGCCAATCGCGGAATCAGCCCCAGCATTTT	CASSQSRNQPQHF
-	TRBV4-3	few	TRBJ2-1	TGCGCCAGCAGCCGGCGGTCGGACGACTCCTACAATGAGCAGTTCTTC	CASSRRSDDSYNEQFF
-	TRBV4-2	many	TRBJ2-3	TGTGCCAGCAGCCAAGGGCGGGGCACAGATACGCAGTATTTT	CASSQGRGTDTQYF
-	TRBV9	-	TRBJ1-1	TGTGCCAGCAGCGTAGGGGCAGCTTCTGAAGCTTTCTTT	CASSVGAASEAFF
-	TRBV13	few	TRBJ2-7	TGTGCCAGCAGCTTAGGTGGACACGACTACGAGCAGTACTTC	CASSLGGHDYEQYF
-	TRBV7-2	-	TRBJ2-7	TGTGCCAGCAGCTCCGGACCGCCCTCCTACGAGCAGTACTTC	CASSSGPPSYEQYF
TRBD1	TRBV27	-	TRBJ1-2	TGTGCCAGCAGTTCAGGGACAGGGGGCGCTGGCTACACCTTC	CASSSGTGGAGYTF
-	TRBV29-1	few	TRBJ2-5	TGCAGCGTTGAAGTAGAGACCCAGTACTTC	CSVEVETQYF
-	TRBV5-4	-	TRBJ2-7	TGTGCCAGCAGCCCAAGGGATCCGCACGAGCAGTACTTC	CASSPRDPHEQYF
-	TRBV5-1	few	TRBJ2-3	TGCGCCAGCGCCGGGGCCACAGATACGCAGTATTTT	CASAGATDTQYF
-	TRBV7-8	many	TRBJ2-5	TGTGCCAGCAGCCGAGCCCAAGAGACCCAGTACTTC	CASSRAQETQYF
-	TRBV5-1	-	TRBJ2-2	TGCGCCAGCAGCTTGAAGGGAGTCACCGGGGAGCTGTTTTTT	CASSLKGVTGELFF
-	TRBV5-4	few	TRBJ2-5	TGTGCCAGCAGCTGGGCAGGGAGAAGGCAAGAGACCCAGTACTTC	CASSWAGRRQETQYF
-	TRBV11-2	few	TRBJ1-2	TGTGCCAGCAGCCCGCGAGCTACATGGGGCTACACCTTC	CASSPRATWGYTF
TRBD2	TRBV9	few	TRBJ2-2	TGTGCCAGCAGCTTTAGCGGGGTAAACACCGGGGAGCTGTTTTTT	CASSFSGVNTGELFF
-	TRBV6-2/TRBV6-3	few	TRBJ2-1	TGTGCCAGCACACCGGGGTTCACCTACAATGAGCAGTTCTTC	CASTPGFTYNEQFF
-	TRBV7-2	few	TRBJ2-5	TGTGCCAGCAGCAACAACCCTGGGGGGACCCAGTACTTC	CASSNNPGGTQYF
-	TRBV27	few	TRBJ2-1	TGTGCCAGCAGGACCGGCCCCAAGCAGTTCTTC	CASRTGPKQFF
TRBD1	TRBV6-6	many	TRBJ1-2	TGTGCCAGCAGCCCAGGGGGCAACTATGGCTACACCTTC	CASSPGGNYGYTF
TRBD2	TRBV18	many	TRBJ2-3	TGTGCCAGCTCAGCATTTTCTAGCGGGCCGCAATCGGATACGCAGTATTTT	CASSAFSSGPQSDTQYF
-	TRBV30	-	TRBJ2-1	TGTGCCTGGAGTGTACGCTTAGAAACCAATGAGCAGTTCTTC	CAWSVRLETNEQFF
TRBD2	TRBV7-8	few	TRBJ2-3	TGTGCCAGCAGCTTAGTGCCGGGACTAGCTGCCACAGATACGCAGTATTTT	CASSLVPGLAATDTQYF
-	TRBV5-1	few	TRBJ2-7	TGCGCCAGCAGCTTTCGACCCGGTAACGAGCAGTACTTC	CASSFRPGNEQYF
TRBD2	TRBV12-3/TRBV12-4	many	TRBJ2-5	TGTGCCAGCAGTTACGGCGGGAGGGGAGGAGAGACCCAGTACTTC	CASSYGGRGGETQYF
TRBD1	TRBV29-1	few	TRBJ2-1	TGCAGCGTTGAAACCAAAGACAGGGTGACCTACAATGAGCAGTTCTTC	CSVETKDRVTYNEQFF
TRBD2	TRBV12-3/TRBV12-4	-	TRBJ2-3	TGTGCCAGCAGGCCCCTAGCGGGAGTGGCAGATACGCAGTATTTT	CASRPLAGVADTQYF
-	TRBV20-1	-	TRBJ2-7	TGCAGTCCCGGGGCACCCAGGGCAACGTTCGAGCAGTACTTC	CSPGAPRATFEQYF
-	TRBV5-1	many	TRBJ2-6	TGCGCCAGCAGCCCCCGCGCTGGGGCCAACGTCCTGACTTTC	CASSPRAGANVLTF
-	TRBV12-3/TRBV12-4	-	TRBJ2-2	TGTGCCAGCAACCCAGGACCATCGAACACCGGGGAGCTGTTTTTT	CASNPGPSNTGELFF